This T cell receptor (beta chain) is drawn from a study of spatial heterogeneity in lung cancer. Study-level background: Combinations of a unique TCR and a UMI were tallied in raw reads, and on average each appeared more than ten times. Study-wide findings and caveats: Counts that tracked tumor mutation counts were those of expanded intratumoral alpha and beta TCRs.

This clonotype was seen repeatedly, ten times or more. The target antigen is unknown. This CDR3 region has 15 residues. Trimming took 3 bases from V and 6 from J; bases not matched to a gene: 4. Individual TCR cDNA molecules each bore their own unique molecular identifier. One entry per CDR3 protein, called by TCRdb with MiXCR from the 5' RACE reads. This repertoire shows roughly 4,400 distinct CDR3 sequences, around 11% found once; its top ten account for about 26%. The time point here: sample taken at primary tumor resection. Untreated early-stage non-small cell lung cancer patients, roughly 75 in total, were the donors. No cells were sorted before sequencing. The whole RNA sequenced was extracted from tumor, nontumor lung or frozen PBMC.

This TCR derives from a male donor with early-stage non-small cell lung cancer. V and J are TRBV12-3 or TRBV12-4 and TRBJ2-2, with 10 bases matching TRBD1. Sequencing used lung tumor tissue, obtained at surgery. The CDR3 region has the DNA TGTGCCAGCAGTTTTCGGACAGGGGGTGCCGGGGAGCTGTTTTTT. It translates to CASSFRTGGAGELFF.